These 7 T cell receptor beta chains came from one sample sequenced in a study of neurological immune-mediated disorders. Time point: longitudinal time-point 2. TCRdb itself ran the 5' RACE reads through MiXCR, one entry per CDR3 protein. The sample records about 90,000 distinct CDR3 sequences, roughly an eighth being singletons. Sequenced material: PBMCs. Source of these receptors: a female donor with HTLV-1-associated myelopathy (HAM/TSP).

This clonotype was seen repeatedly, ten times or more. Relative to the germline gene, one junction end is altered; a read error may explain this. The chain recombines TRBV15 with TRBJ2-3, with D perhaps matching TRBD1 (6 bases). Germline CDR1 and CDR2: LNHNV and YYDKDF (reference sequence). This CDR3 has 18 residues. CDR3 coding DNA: TGTGCTACCAGCAGAGATTGGAGTGTGGCAGGGGGCACAGATACGCAGTATTTT. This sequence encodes CATSRDWSVAGGTDTQYF.

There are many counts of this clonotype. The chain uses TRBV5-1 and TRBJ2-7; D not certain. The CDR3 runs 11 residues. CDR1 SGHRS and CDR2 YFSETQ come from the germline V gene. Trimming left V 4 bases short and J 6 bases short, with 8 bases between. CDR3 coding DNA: TGCGCCAGCAGCAAGAGTTCCGAGCAGTACTTC. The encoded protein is CASSKSSEQYF.

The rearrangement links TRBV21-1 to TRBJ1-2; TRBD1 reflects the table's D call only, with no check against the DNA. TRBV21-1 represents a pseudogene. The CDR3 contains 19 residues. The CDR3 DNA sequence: TGTGCCAGCAGCAAAGGGGGGGGCGTATATCTGTCTTCTAACTATGGCTACACCTTC. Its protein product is CASSKGGGVYLSSNYGYTF.

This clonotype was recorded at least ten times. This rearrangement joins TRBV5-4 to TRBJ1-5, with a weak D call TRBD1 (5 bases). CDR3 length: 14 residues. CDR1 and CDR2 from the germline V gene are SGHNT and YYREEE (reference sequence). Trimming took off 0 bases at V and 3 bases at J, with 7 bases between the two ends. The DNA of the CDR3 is TGTGCCAGCAGCTTGGGAGGGGCCAATCAGCCCCAGCATTTT. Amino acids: CASSLGGANQPQHF.

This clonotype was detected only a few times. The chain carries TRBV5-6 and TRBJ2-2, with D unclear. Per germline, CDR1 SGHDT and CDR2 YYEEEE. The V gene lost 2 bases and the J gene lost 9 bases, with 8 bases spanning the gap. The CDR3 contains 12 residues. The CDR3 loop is CASSFGARELFF. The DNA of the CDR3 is TGTGCCAGCAGCTTTGGAGCGCGGGAGCTGTTTTTT. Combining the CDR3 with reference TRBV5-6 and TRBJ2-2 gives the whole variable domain DAGVTQSPTHLIKTRGQQVTLRCSPKSGHDTVSWYQQALGQGPQFIFQYYEEEERQRGNFPDRFSGHQFPNYSSELNVNALLLGDSALYLCASSFGARELFFGEGSRLTVL.

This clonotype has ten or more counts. The CDR3 DNA sequence: TGTGCCAGCAGCTTATTTCGGGCCCGAGCTTTCTTT. Protein product: CASSLFRARAFF. The chain is built from TRBV7-2 and TRBJ1-1; unclear D gene. Per germline, CDR1 SGHTA and CDR2 FQGNSA. V was shortened by 2 bases and J by 10 bases, with 11 bases between the two germline ends. The CDR3 spans 12 residues.

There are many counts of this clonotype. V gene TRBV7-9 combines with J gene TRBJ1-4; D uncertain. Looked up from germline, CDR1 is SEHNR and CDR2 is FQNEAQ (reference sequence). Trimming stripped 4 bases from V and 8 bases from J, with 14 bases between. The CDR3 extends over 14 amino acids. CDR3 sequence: CASSSKAAGEKLFF. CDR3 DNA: TGTGCCAGCAGCTCTAAAGCTGCTGGGGAAAAACTGTTTTTT.